Described below is a single TCR beta chain sequence and its context. As yet, its antigen is unknown. TCRdb used MiXCR to reprocess the multiplex PCR reads, holding one entry per CDR3 protein. Of approximately 130,000 distinct CDR3 sequences listed, around 20% are singletons. This sample is part of a study of breast tumors, draining lymph nodes, adjacent tissues. Findings of the study overall: Tumors had less TCR diversity than lymph nodes, more than nontumor tissue.

Samples came from axillary lymph nodes draining the breast cancer. CDR1 is SGHTA, CDR2 FQGNSA, per germline. The CDR3 is made up of 13 amino acids. V was trimmed by 1 base and J by 6 bases, leaving 10 bases between them. The rearrangement joins TRBV7-2 to TRBJ2-7; D is unresolved. The sequence was collected from a female donor with breast cancer. Some clones in this sample may be carry-over from other donors' samples. Input material: axillary lymph node tissue. CDR3 region: CASSLDSWGEQYF. DNA of the CDR3: TGTGCCAGCAGCTTAGATTCCTGGGGCGAGCAGTACTTC.